Following are 2 T cell receptor beta chains from one sample sequenced in a study of T cell repertoires in cytomegalovirus infection. In TCRdb, the reads were re-called with MiXCR into one record per CDR3 protein. The sample gives 450,000 to 550,000 distinct CDR3 sequences, approximately 15% of which show up once; roughly a quarter is in the top ten. What was sequenced was CD8+ T cells from PBMCs. These receptors were collected from a human donor in good health (CMV status not recorded). Some clones in this sample may be carry-over from other donors' samples.

At least ten counts were recorded for this clonotype. The chain employs TRBV12-3 or TRBV12-4 and TRBJ2-3; D may be TRBD2 (5 bases). Trimming pared 0 bases from V and 5 bases from J, leaving 27 bases between. The CDR3 is 20 residues long. The CDR3 sequence: CASSLAWSRTATSEGDTQYF. CDR3 in DNA: TGTGCCAGCAGTTTAGCGTGGTCCAGGACGGCCACTTCAGAGGGAGATACGCAGTATTTT.

This clonotype was counted between two and nine times. This chain links TRBV7-6 with TRBJ2-1, with TRBD2 matching over 9 bases. This CDR3 contains 15 residues. Per germline, CDR1 SGHVS and CDR2 FNYEAQ. Germline trimming cut 5 bases from V and 10 bases from J; bases unmatched to any gene: 12. In DNA, the CDR3 is TGTGCCAGCAGCGTCAGTAGCGGGGGATGGAGCGAGCAGTTCTTC. Residues: CASSVSSGGWSEQFF. The full variable domain, rest sourced from reference TRBV7-6 and TRBJ2-1, is GAGVSQSPRYKVTKRGQDVALRCDPISGHVSLYWYRQALGQGPEFLTYFNYEAQQDKSGLPNDRFSAERPEGSISTLTIQRTEQRDSAMYRCASSVSSGGWSEQFFGPGTRLTVL.